The text below deals with one TCR beta chain. This entry is derived from a study of blood T cell repertoires in COVID-19. Overall study context: The United States, Italy and Spain supplied acute and convalescent COVID-19 samples.

CDR3 length: 14 amino acids. Between the trimmed V and J ends, which lost 4 bases and 7 bases, there was a span of 17 bases. Germline loops: CDR1 MDHEN, CDR2 SYDVKM. Sequencing used immunoSEQ multiplex PCR; TCRdb keeps in-frame clones, though not all of them. Among under 250,000 clones, about 88% were seen once, and the ten largest hold under 0.9%. Sequenced sample: peripheral blood. The rearrangement links TRBV28 to TRBJ2-7, with D tentatively TRBD1 (6 bases). The clonotype was recovered from a man aged 35 to 55 with acute or convalescent COVID-19. Here the CDR3 reads CASSYTDEGVEQYF. The CDR3 coding sequence is TGTGCCAGCAGTTATACAGACGAGGGGGTAGAGCAGTACTTC.